This T cell receptor (beta chain) comes out of a study of cytomegalovirus exposure and HLA in healthy donors. This clone was observed a few times. PCR amplification relied on 60 Vbeta primers (plus 13 Jbeta primers). Original methodology: Counted up in a later analysis, unique TCR beta chains came to approximately 83 million, with around 11 million shared. Method: immunoSEQ multiplex PCR; TCRdb's copy keeps in-frame clones and lacks some. V, J and clone size were drawn from that table, and D and trimming were deduced from the DNA. The sample shows around 230,000 clones, roughly 81% of them seen only once. V lost 0 bases and J lost 10; bases outside the gene matches: 15. This CDR3 spans 18 amino acids. Looked up from germline, CDR1 is SGHRS and CDR2 is YFSETQ.

The source of this sequence is a girl aged 2 to 9 in good health and CMV-seronegative. The gene calls are TRBV5-1 and TRBJ1-6, with 8 bases lining up with TRBD1. The specimen was PBMCs. The CDR3 spells CASSLDGQGALFGSPLHF. Here the CDR3 DNA reads TGCGCCAGCAGCTTGGATGGTCAGGGGGCATTATTTGGGTCACCCCTCCACTTT.